Each of the 2 T cell receptor beta chains below was sequenced from the same sample in a study of blood T cells in healthy people across ages. Primers used in a second PCR of about 7 to 12 cycles were a sample-barcoded 5' primer and a J-beta primer mix. TCRdb used MiXCR to reprocess the 5' RACE reads, holding one entry per CDR3 protein. The sample carries 790,000 or so distinct CDR3 sequences, 56% recorded once. Sequenced sample: blood. The receptor source for this set is a man in his forties or fifties in good health.

Concerning this clonotype itself: The junction does not match germline at one end; this may be a read error. The chain recombines TRBV7-8 with TRBJ2-7, with TRBD2 matching over 7 bases. The J call may not be correct, given that the DNA end is closer to TRBJ2-5. Germline V gene sequence: CDR1 SGHVS, CDR2 FQNEAQ. The CDR3 length is 13 residues. The CDR3 bases are TGCGCCAGCAGCTCCCTCCGGACTAGGACCCAGTACTTC. It codes for CASSSLRTRTQYF.

The rearrangement uses TRBV14 and TRBJ1-1; 8 nucleotides agree with TRBD1. CDR3 length: 17 residues. V shed 1 base, J shed 1 base, and the junction held 8 bases outside the gene matches. CDR1 and CDR2 (germline): SGHDN, FVKESK. The DNA of the CDR3 is TGTGCCAGCAGCCAAGTCCTACAGGGGGGGCAGAACACTGAAGCTTTCTTT. Translating gives CASSQVLQGGQNTEAFF.